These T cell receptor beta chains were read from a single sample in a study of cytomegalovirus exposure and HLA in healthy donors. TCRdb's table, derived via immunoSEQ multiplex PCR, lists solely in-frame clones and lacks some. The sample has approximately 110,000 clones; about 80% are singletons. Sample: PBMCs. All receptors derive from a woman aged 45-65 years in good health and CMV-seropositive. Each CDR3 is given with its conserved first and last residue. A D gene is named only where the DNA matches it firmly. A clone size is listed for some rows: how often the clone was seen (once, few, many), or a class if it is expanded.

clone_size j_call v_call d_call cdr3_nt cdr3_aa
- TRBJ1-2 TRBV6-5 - TGTGCCAGCAGTTACTCGAAGCCACCCAACTATGGCTACACCTTC CASSYSKPPNYGYTF
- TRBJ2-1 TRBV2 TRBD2 TGTGCCAGCAGAGCCGGACTAGCGGCTTACAATGAGCAGTTCTTC CASRAGLAAYNEQFF
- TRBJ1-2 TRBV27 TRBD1 TGTGCCAGCAGCTCTCCGGGACAGGGCGGGAACTATGGCTACACCTTC CASSSPGQGGNYGYTF
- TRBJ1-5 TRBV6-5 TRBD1 TGTGCCAGCAGGAGGACAGGGGATGAGCCCCAGCATTTT CASRRTGDEPQHF
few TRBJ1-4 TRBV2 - TGTGCCGGAAACAGAGCTCCTAATGAAAAACTGTTTTTT CAGNRAPNEKLFF
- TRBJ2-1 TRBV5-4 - TGTGCCAGCAGCTTGGGCAGCGGTGACGGCAATGAGCAGTTCTTC CASSLGSGDGNEQFF
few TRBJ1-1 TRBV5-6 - TGTGCCAGCAGCTTGGGCTGGGGCGACACTGAAGCTTTCTTT CASSLGWGDTEAFF
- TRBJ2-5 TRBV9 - TGTGCCAGCAGCGAAGACAGGATACAAGAGACCCAGTACTTC CASSEDRIQETQYF
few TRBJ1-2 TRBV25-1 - TGTGCCAGCAGTGAAGGGAAGCCAGGGGAAAGCTATGGCTACACCTTC CASSEGKPGESYGYTF
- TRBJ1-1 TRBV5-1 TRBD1 TGCGCCAGCAGCTCTCGACAGGGGGGGACTGAAGCTTTCTTT CASSSRQGGTEAFF
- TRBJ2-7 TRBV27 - TGTGCCAGCAAATACAACAGGGTTGGGGAGCAGTACTTC CASKYNRVGEQYF
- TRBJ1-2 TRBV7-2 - TGTGCCAGCAGCCCCGACAGAGCCTATGGCTACACCTTC CASSPDRAYGYTF
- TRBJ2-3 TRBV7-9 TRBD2 TGTGCCAGCAGCTTAGGAAGGGGGACTAGGGCAGATACGCAGTATTTT CASSLGRGTRADTQYF
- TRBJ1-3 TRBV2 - TGTGCCAGCAGTAAGAGGATTTTTAACTCTGGAAACACCATATATTTT CASSKRIFNSGNTIYF
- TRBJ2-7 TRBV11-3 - TGTGCCAGCAGCTTGGGGGCATCCTACGAGCAGTACTTC CASSLGASYEQYF
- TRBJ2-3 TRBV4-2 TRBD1 TGTGCCAGCAGCCATTTACAGGGGGAGGGCACAGATACGCAGTATTTT CASSHLQGEGTDTQYF
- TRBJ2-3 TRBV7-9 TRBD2 TGTGCCAGCACCCTGGGGGCGGGGGGGCTGTCAGATACGCAGTATTTT CASTLGAGGLSDTQYF
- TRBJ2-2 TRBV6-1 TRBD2 TGTGCCAGCAGTGTGCTAGCGGGAAACACCGGGGAGCTGTTTTTT CASSVLAGNTGELFF
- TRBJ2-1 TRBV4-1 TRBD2 TGCGCCAGCAGCCCGGGGACTAGCGGGAGGGCAAATGAGCAGTTCTTC CASSPGTSGRANEQFF
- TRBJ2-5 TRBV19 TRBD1 TGTGCCAGTAGTCCACGGACAGGGGGTCATGAGACCCAGTACTTC CASSPRTGGHETQYF
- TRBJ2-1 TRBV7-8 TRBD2 TGTGCCAGCAGCTCTAGGGTAGCGGGAGGGTACAATGAGCAGTTCTTC CASSSRVAGGYNEQFF
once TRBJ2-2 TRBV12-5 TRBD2 TGTGCTAGTGGTTTGGTACTGGCGGGAGTAGGAGTCGGGGAGCTGTTTTTT CASGLVLAGVGVGELFF
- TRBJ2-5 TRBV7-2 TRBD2 TGTGCCAGCAGCATCTCTGGGGGGGTGCGAGAGACCCAGTACTTC CASSISGGVRETQYF
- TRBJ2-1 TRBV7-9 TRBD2 TGTGCCAGCAGCCCGGGGACTAGCGGGTTCGATGAGCAGTTCTTC CASSPGTSGFDEQFF
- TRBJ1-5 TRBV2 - TGTGCCAGCAGTGCTGTACAGGGAAGTCAGCCCCAGCATTTT CASSAVQGSQPQHF
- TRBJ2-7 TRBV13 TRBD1 TGTGCCAGCAGCCTAGGAAGGGACAGGTCCTACGAGCAGTACTTC CASSLGRDRSYEQYF
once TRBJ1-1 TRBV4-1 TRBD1 TGCGCCAGCAGCCACTCTGTTACAGGGGAAGTCACTGAAGCTTTCTTT CASSHSVTGEVTEAFF
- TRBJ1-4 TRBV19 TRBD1 TGTGCCAGTAGTTCCACAGGGGGGACTAATGAAAAACTGTTTTTT CASSSTGGTNEKLFF
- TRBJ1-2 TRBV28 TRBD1 TGTGCCAGCAGTCCCCAGGGGGTTTCTAACTATGGCTACACCTTC CASSPQGVSNYGYTF